This T cell receptor beta chain comes out of a study of beta chain features in type 1 diabetes (dated by TCRdb to between 2018 and 2020). In terms of the full investigation: Mean age, gender distribution, total cell number and subset yield did not differ between patients and healthy donors. A total of roughly 100 million sorted cells were examined across all samples, and RNA yield correlated strongly with the number of cells per subset. In the study, TCRB repertoires of sorted circulating CD4+ T cell subsets from recently diagnosed type 1 diabetes patients were compared with those of matched healthy donors. Whereas all 30 or so donors provided naive and central memory subsets, regulatory and stem cell-like memory subsets were isolated from just 8 patients and about 8 healthy donors.

Each donor gave one peripheral blood draw, roughly 110 mL on average, collected into heparinised tubes. A BD FACSAria II and a panel including CD45RO, CCR7, CD25, CD127, CD95 and CD27 were used to sort naive, central memory, regulatory and stem cell-like memory CD4+ T cells. A purity above 95% was achieved for all sorted populations. PBMCs were separated immediately by Lymphoprep density gradient centrifugation and were stained directly, without being cultured. So that batch effects would be minimized, each experiment stained and sorted samples in pairs, pairing one healthy donor with one patient. The V and J ends are trimmed by 1 base and 5 bases, leaving 5 bases between them. Taken from the germline V gene, the CDR1 and CDR2 loops are SGHNT and YENEEA. The CDR3 runs 12 amino acids, cysteine and phenylalanine included. The retained sequence is limited to the CDR3, 36 bases, with the frame set at the first base.

The entire amount of isolated RNA was reverse transcribed using the High Capacity cDNA Reverse Transcription Kit, so the sequenced TCRB transcripts were expressed ones. Deep immunoSEQ sequencing was applied to naive, central memory and regulatory T cell samples, giving an average of about 3.7 million total reads per sample. After sorted cells were lysed in RLT buffer, RNA was extracted with DNase-treated RNeasy Micro or Mini kits, with the choice depending on cell number. Each cell subset was processed separately to prevent cross-contamination, with patient and healthy donor samples processed together. TCRB sequences were amplified from cDNA with the immunoSEQ multiplex PCR, producing 87-bp fragments spanning the CDR3 region. Sequencing of the amplicons was performed on the Illumina HiSeq platform. In the paper's pipeline: Synthetic template baselines were used to correct PCR bias computationally, reads within Hamming distance 2 were collapsed together, and singletons that could not be merged were discarded. Reads were aligned to IMGT to assign V, D and J genes, CDR3 length, and insertions or deletions at six rearrangement sites. Within each subset, clonotype counts were normalized to sorted cell number, after which true diversity and Gini coefficients were computed with the tcR R package. Repertoire sharing was quantified using the overlap coefficient calculated on TCRB nucleotide sequences. TCRdb carries this immuneACCESS record with in-frame sequences only. Its versions omit some clonotypes, under half of them owing to an unresolved V gene in the studies checked, with the rest unexplained. For V, J and clone size, that table is used; D and trimming come from the DNA. In this sample the table shows around 300,000 clones, roughly 8% of which occur a single time. Jointly, the top ten make up roughly 1% of the sample.

Overall study results and their limits: Shorter templates might be favored by PCR, yet because patient and control samples were amplified and corrected together, any such skew would affect both groups equally. The naive, central memory and regulatory TCRB repertoires appeared to resemble one another more closely among patients than among healthy donors. Only small numbers of individuals were included in the HLA sub-analyses, which left unresolved whether HLA type had any influence on TCRB rearrangement. Patients with type 1 diabetes made fewer insertions and deleted more nucleotides at VDJ recombination sites, implying thymic rearrangement abnormalities. Type 1 diabetes patients showed a moderate but significant shortening of TCRB CDR3 length in all four CD4+ subsets. Because cDNA was sequenced instead of genomic DNA, activated cells with high expression could be over-represented, although the groups did not differ in activation or CD3 levels.

On this clone itself: Its binding antigen is unknown. Within one base of it there is no much larger clone, and no base qualities were kept.

The chain joins TRBV11-3 to TRBJ2-5, with the D gene call left open. The sequence came from a woman aged 18-29 years in good health. Sequenced: central memory CD4+ T cells from blood. The nucleotide sequence is TGTGCCAGCAGCTTAGGCTGGGAGACCCAGTACTTC. This yields the protein CASSLGWETQYF.